This T cell receptor (beta chain) was profiled in a study of blood T cell repertoires in COVID-19. Study as a whole: The United States, Italy and Spain were the sources of the acute and convalescent COVID-19 samples.

Using immunoSEQ multiplex PCR, the repertoire was profiled, and TCRdb retains in-frame clones only, with some absent. This table holds some 290,000 clones, around nine tenths found once. Trimming removed 0 bases from V and 1 base from J, with 7 bases in between. Germline values: CDR1 SGHRS, CDR2 YFSETQ. This CDR3 spans 15 amino acids. The participants were between about 18 and 90 years old and came from under 25 US areas. In assigning cohorts, the study relied on participant-reported clinical history. It was within 2 weeks before study entry that exposed participants met a COVID-19 case. Sequencing was performed on PBMCs or T cells enriched from blood (not recorded which). The TCR comes from a woman aged 30 to 39 who had been exposed to COVID-19. The chain joins TRBV5-1 to TRBJ2-2; no firm D call. This CDR3 is CASSLAPGNTGELFF. CDR3 in DNA: TGCGCCAGCAGCTTGGCCCCAGGGAACACCGGGGAGCTGTTTTTT.